A selection of T cell receptor beta chains follows, all from one sample in a study of T cells in Graves' hyperthyroidism and ophthalmopathy. TCRdb re-called the multiplex PCR reads through MiXCR, storing one row per CDR3 protein. The sample includes over 700,000 distinct CDR3 sequences, about a third of them seen just once. The sample comprised blood. The source is a woman in her 40s with Graves' hyperthyroidism. The CDR3 runs from the conserved cysteine through the conserved F or W. Each record gives: J gene, clone size, V gene, D gene, CDR3 protein, CDR3 DNA. A D gene is named only where the DNA matches it firmly. Clone size, where shown, is once, few, many, or a class for clones that have expanded.

TRBJ2-7 few TRBV6-6 TRBD1 CASSSDRREQYF TGTGCCAGCAGTTCGGACAGGCGCGAGCAGTACTTC
TRBJ1-5 many TRBV20-1 . CSARDPYNNQPQHF TGCAGTGCTAGAGATCCGTACAACAATCAGCCCCAGCATTTT
TRBJ1-6 few TRBV12-3/TRBV12-4 . CASSNTNSYNSPLHF TGTGCCAGCAGTAATACAAACTCCTATAATTCACCCCTCCACTTT
TRBJ1-6 many TRBV27 . CASETLNNSPLHF TGTGCCAGCGAGACACTCAATAATTCACCCCTCCACTTT
TRBJ2-5 many TRBV11-2 . CASSPKVGGTGETQYF TGTGCCAGCAGCCCCAAAGTTGGGGGGACTGGAGAGACCCAGTACTTC
TRBJ2-5 many TRBV20-1 . CSARGDSQETQYF TGCAGTGCTAGAGGGGACTCCCAAGAGACCCAGTACTTC
TRBJ1-1 many TRBV2 TRBD1 CASSLQGDRTEAFF TGTGCCAGCAGTCTACAGGGGGATCGCACTGAAGCTTTCTTT
TRBJ2-7 . TRBV5-1 TRBD2 CASRTLAVDIYEQYF TGCGCCAGCAGAACCCTAGCGGTTGATATCTACGAGCAGTACTTC
TRBJ2-7 . TRBV4-3 . CASSQGTDPTYEQYF TGCGCCAGCAGCCAAGGGACAGACCCTACCTACGAGCAGTACTTC
TRBJ2-2 many TRBV6-5 . CASSYTGFGGELFF TGTGCCAGCAGTTACACTGGATTTGGCGGGGAGCTGTTTTTT
TRBJ1-3 many TRBV29-1 TRBD1 CSVDPGGGNTIYF TGCAGCGTTGACCCAGGGGGTGGAAACACCATATATTTT
TRBJ1-6 . TRBV6-6 TRBD1 CATRGGEINSPLHF TGTGCCACCAGGGGGGGGGAAATAAATTCACCCCTCCACTTT
TRBJ2-2 . TRBV19 . CASSLQNRVAGELFF TGCGCCAGTAGTTTGCAAAACAGGGTCGCCGGGGAGCTGTTTTTT
TRBJ2-7 few TRBV19 . CASSIGVRRTTYEQYF TGTGCCAGTAGTATAGGGGTACGTAGAACGACCTACGAGCAGTACTTC
TRBJ2-2 few TRBV20-1 . CSARGGALTGELFF TGCAGTGCTAGGGGGGGGGCCCTCACCGGGGAGCTGTTTTTT
TRBJ1-5 many TRBV2 TRBD1 CASRTQGMQPQHF TGTGCCAGCAGAACACAGGGGATGCAGCCCCAGCATTTT
TRBJ1-5 . TRBV2 TRBD1 CASSARPRGISNQPQHF TGTGCCAGCAGTGCTAGGCCCAGGGGGATAAGCAATCAGCCCCAGCATTTT
TRBJ2-5 many TRBV20-1 . CSARDLEGKETQYF TGCAGTGCTAGAGATCTCGAGGGAAAGGAGACCCAGTACTTC
TRBJ2-7 . TRBV9 TRBD2 CASNGGGPTHYEQYF TGTGCCAGCAATGGGGGGGGACCGACTCACTACGAGCAGTACTTC
TRBJ2-2 . TRBV10-3 . CASSYLSTGNTGELFF TGTGCCAGCAGCTACCTCTCGACAGGGAACACCGGGGAGCTGTTTTTT
TRBJ2-7 . TRBV12-3/TRBV12-4 . CASTLGAEQYF TGTGCCAGCACCTTAGGGGCAGAGCAGTACTTC
TRBJ2-7 . TRBV15 . CATSSTSGIYEQYF TGTGCCACCAGCAGTACCAGCGGAATCTACGAGCAGTACTTC
TRBJ1-4 . TRBV9 . CASSVDPRNEKLFF TGTGCCAGCAGCGTAGACCCGAGGAATGAAAAACTGTTTTTT
TRBJ2-7 once TRBV20-1 . CSASPSTSSYEQYF TGCAGTGCAAGCCCTTCGACTAGCTCCTACGAGCAGTACTTC
TRBJ1-3 many TRBV10-3 TRBD1 CAISAPTGDGNTIYF TGTGCCATCAGTGCCCCGACAGGGGACGGAAACACCATATATTTT
TRBJ1-5 many TRBV6-5 . CASSAGFGQPQHF TGTGCCAGCAGTGCTGGATTCGGTCAGCCCCAGCATTTT
TRBJ1-5 . TRBV2 TRBD1 CASMGRGQPQHF TGTGCCAGTATGGGCAGGGGGCAGCCCCAGCATTTT
TRBJ1-4 few TRBV6-1 . CATRGNQDNEKLFF TGTGCCACCCGGGGGAATCAGGATAATGAAAAACTGTTTTTT
TRBJ2-7 . TRBV2 TRBD1 CASGRETGALYEQYF TGTGCCAGCGGCCGTGAGACAGGGGCGTTGTACGAGCAGTACTTC
TRBJ1-6 many TRBV12-3/TRBV12-4 TRBD1 CASTTTGGSPLHF TGTGCCAGCACCACGACAGGGGGATCACCCCTCCACTTT
TRBJ2-2 . TRBV19 TRBD1 CASSATGTGARAGELFF TGTGCCAGTAGTGCAACCGGGACAGGGGCGCGGGCCGGGGAGCTGTTTTTT
TRBJ2-5 . TRBV6-5 . CASSYSRAYAGETQYF TGTGCCAGCAGTTACTCGCGGGCTTACGCCGGGGAGACCCAGTACTTC
TRBJ1-1 . TRBV7-2 . CASSGGSPATEAFF TGTGCCAGCAGCGGGGGGTCCCCGGCCACTGAAGCTTTCTTT
TRBJ2-3 . TRBV7-2 . CASSPLGTGEDTQYF TGTGCCAGCAGCCCCCTGGGGACCGGGGAGGATACGCAGTATTTT
TRBJ2-7 . TRBV6-5 . CASSYYVGFNYEQYF TGTGCCAGCAGTTACTACGTGGGTTTCAACTACGAGCAGTACTTC
TRBJ1-2 many TRBV25-1 . CASSGAYYGYTF TGTGCCAGCAGCGGGGCTTACTATGGCTACACCTTC
TRBJ2-7 . TRBV5-1 TRBD1 CASSSGQGSEQYF TGCGCCAGCAGCTCGGGACAGGGTTCCGAGCAGTACTTC
TRBJ2-7 many TRBV6-5 TRBD2 CASTQRGAYEQYF TGTGCCAGCACCCAGCGGGGGGCATACGAGCAGTACTTC
TRBJ2-6 many TRBV6-5 TRBD2 CASSSIAGYGSGANVLTF TGTGCCAGCAGTTCCATAGCGGGTTACGGCTCTGGGGCCAACGTCCTGACTTTC